Listed below are T cell receptor beta chains from one sample, sequenced in a study of cytotoxic CD8 clonotypes in ibrutinib-treated CLL. Sequencing used immunoSEQ multiplex PCR; TCRdb keeps in-frame clones, though not all of them. The sample shows nearly 100,000 clones, 78% of them seen only once. The material was PBMCs, obtained after 12 months of ibrutinib treatment. All receptors come from a human donor with chronic lymphocytic leukemia. Both conserved end residues are trimmed from each CDR3.

TRBJ2-1 | TRBV5-4 | ASSWTGSGVNEQF
TRBJ1-1 | TRBV18 | ASSPGIRSNTEAF
TRBJ1-5 | TRBV19 | ASSIRGQPQH
TRBJ2-7 | TRBV5-4 | ASSQDGGVLYEQY
TRBJ1-2 | TRBV29-1 | SVLIKTGTLLGGYT
TRBJ2-3 | TRBV5-1 | ASSPVGTDTQY
TRBJ1-1 | TRBV4-1 | ASSQVYKESEAF
TRBJ2-3 | TRBV27 | ASRSIGDTQY
TRBJ2-5 | TRBV7-7 | ASSVNTGNKETQY
TRBJ1-1 | TRBV7-9 | ASSARTNTEAF
TRBJ1-1 | TRBV21-1 | ASSKLNGSNTEAF
TRBJ2-5 | TRBV5-6 | ASSTGTDQETQY
TRBJ1-2 | TRBV28 | ASSFAVRGNYGYT
TRBJ1-1 | TRBV5-4 | ASSLVNTEAF
TRBJ1-2 | TRBV28 | ASTTRATPDYGYT
TRBJ1-4 | TRBV6-5 | ASSQTGSEKLF
TRBJ1-1 | TRBV6-6 | ASSYASQMNTEAF
TRBJ2-2 | TRBV7-6 | ASSPSPGPPNTGELF
TRBJ2-7 | TRBV5-5 | ASSLDWTGSEQY
TRBJ1-6 | TRBV2 | ASTDPGAGSNSPLH
TRBJ2-7 | TRBV5-1 | ASSSRDRLAIYEQY
TRBJ2-7 | TRBV6-5 | ASSYLGTGPYEQY
TRBJ1-1 | TRBV6-6 | ASSWTENTEAF
TRBJ1-3 | TRBV7-9 | ASSLQGASGNTIY
TRBJ1-1 | TRBV5-8 | ASSLLGNTEAF
TRBJ2-7 | TRBV5-4 | ASSNSWVGSYEQY
TRBJ2-2 | TRBV7-9 | ASSFLAGEGELF
TRBJ2-1 | TRBV25-1 | ASTGRQDRSYNEQF
TRBJ2-7 | TRBV13 | ASRITGQDSYEQY
TRBJ1-3 | TRBV4-1 | ASSLNSATGNTIY
TRBJ2-7 | TRBV5-6 | ASSERLAGGLRVYEQY
TRBJ2-3 | TRBV5-8 | ASSLADGQRGTQY
TRBJ2-4 | TRBV5-1 | ASSLWQHTGTSGAPGVIQY
TRBJ1-2 | TRBV5-4 | ASSLADRGEYGYT
TRBJ2-2 | TRBV5-4 | ASSMGTRNTGELF
TRBJ2-1 | TRBV18 | ASSPPRQGAYNEQF
TRBJ1-2 | TRBV7-9 | ASSPGANYGYT
TRBJ2-3 | TRBV29-1 | SARPTDTQY
TRBJ2-7 | TRBV6-6 | ASRRTSGGSREQY
TRBJ1-6 | TRBV2 | ASSEALPGLNSPLH
TRBJ1-6 | TRBV18 | ASSPGGNSPLH
TRBJ1-6 | TRBV30 | AWNRGRVSYNSPLH
TRBJ2-1 | TRBV30 | AWSVPTLQRNEQF
TRBJ2-3 | TRBV27 | ASSRKAGATDTQY
TRBJ2-3 | TRBV19 | ASSRGLAVTDTQY
TRBJ2-3 | TRBV15 | ATSRSGLSTDTQY
TRBJ1-1 | TRBV2 | ASSKTGQPFDVNSAF
TRBJ1-5 | TRBV7-9 | ASSLKGHNQPQH
TRBJ1-2 | TRBV6-5 | ASSYFGTGSGYT
TRBJ1-1 | TRBV6-1 | ASSEGDRQGNKAF
TRBJ1-5 | TRBV5-6 | ASSRTGDEGQPQH
TRBJ2-7 | TRBV6-1 | ASSRTDYEQY
TRBJ1-2 | TRBV5-1 | ASSPTTGNYGYT
TRBJ1-4 | TRBV5-1 | ASSLEATNEKLF
TRBJ2-5 | TRBV6-6 | ASSLWGTSGQETQY
TRBJ1-1 | TRBV5-1 | ASSLFGQMNTEAF
TRBJ1-1 | TRBV18 | ASSPETENTEAF